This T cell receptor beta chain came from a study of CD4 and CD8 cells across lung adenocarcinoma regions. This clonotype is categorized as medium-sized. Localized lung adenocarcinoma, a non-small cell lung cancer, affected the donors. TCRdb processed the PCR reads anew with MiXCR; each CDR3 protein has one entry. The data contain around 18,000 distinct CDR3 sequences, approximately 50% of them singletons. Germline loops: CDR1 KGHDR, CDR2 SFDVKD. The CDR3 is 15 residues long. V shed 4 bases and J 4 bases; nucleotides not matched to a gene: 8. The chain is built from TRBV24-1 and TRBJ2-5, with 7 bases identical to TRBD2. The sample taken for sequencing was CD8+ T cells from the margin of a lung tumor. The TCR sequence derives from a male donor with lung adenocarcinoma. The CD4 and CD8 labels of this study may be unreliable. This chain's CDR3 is CATSEPREERETQYF. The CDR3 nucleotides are TGTGCCACCAGTGAACCCCGGGAGGAGAGAGAGACCCAGTACTTC.